These 2 T cell receptor beta chains were sequenced from one sample in a study of type 1 regulatory T cells. TCRdb redid the calling of the reads with MiXCR, one entry per CDR3 protein. The table includes around 65,000 distinct CDR3 sequences, about 48% detected once. Their cognate antigens are unknown. Sequencing was carried out using cultured non-Tr1 T cells, either the whole culture or a sorted T cell fraction (not recorded which). The receptor set was obtained from a human donor in good health.

J is TRBJ2-1 and V is TRBV7-2; no firm D call. This CDR3 is built from 11 residues. The V end lost 5 bases, the J end lost 6 bases, and 5 bases lay between the germline ends. The germline V gene has CDR1 SGHTA and CDR2 FQGNSA. CDR3: CASSQRNEQFF. The DNA for the CDR3 is TGTGCCAGCAGCCAACGCAATGAGCAGTTCTTC.

This clonotype has a handful of counts. The chain carries TRBV5-4 and TRBJ2-3; D is perhaps TRBD2 (7 bases). This CDR3 spans 16 amino acids. Germline CDR1 SGHNT, CDR2 YYREEE (reference sequence). With 0 bases removed from V and 9 bases from J, the gap between germline ends came to 20 bases. The DNA for the CDR3 is TGTGCCAGCAGCTTGGTGTTTAGTGGGGGGGGCCAGACGCAGTATTTT. Encoded protein: CASSLVFSGGGQTQYF.